Below, 7 T cell receptor beta chains from the same sample are listed, as sequenced in a study of cytomegalovirus exposure and HLA in healthy donors. Both 60 Vbeta primers and 13 Jbeta primers went into the PCR. The protocol was immunoSEQ multiplex PCR, while the TCRdb copy is restricted to in-frame clones and leaves out a portion. Among 150,000 or so clones listed, roughly three quarters were seen once. Sequencing used PBMCs. The receptor source for this set is a man between 18 and 35 years old in good health and CMV-seropositive.

Only a few counts were recorded for this clone. A read error may produce the germline difference seen at one junction end. The rearrangement links TRBV7-7 to TRBJ1-1; D uncertain. Germline values: CDR1 SSHAT, CDR2 FNYEAQ (reference sequence). The length of the CDR3 is 13 residues. In DNA, the CDR3 is TGTGCTAGCAGCTTAGGAACAGACACTGAAGCTTTCTTT. This translates into CASSLGTDTEAFF.

This clone was observed a few times. The chain has TRBV7-9 and TRBJ1-1, with TRBD1 as a possible D gene (6 bases). The germline V and J ends were trimmed by 5 bases and 1 base, with 8 bases remaining between them. This CDR3 has 13 residues. Germline V CDR1 and CDR2: SEHNR, FQNEAQ (reference sequence). The CDR3 is CASSPTGNTEAFF. The CDR3 nucleotides are TGTGCCAGCAGCCCGACAGGGAACACTGAAGCTTTCTTT.

This chain uses TRBV7-9 with TRBJ1-4; weak D call: TRBD1 (5 bases). V was pared by 2 bases and J by 6 bases, with 10 bases between. The CDR3 has 14 residues. Germline V gene lookup returns CDR1 SEHNR and CDR2 FQNEAQ (reference sequence). This CDR3 reads CASSLMGGYEKLFF. The CDR3 DNA is TGTGCCAGCAGCTTAATGGGGGGATATGAAAAACTGTTTTTT.

The chain combines TRBV5-6 with TRBJ2-1; D possibly corresponds to TRBD2 (6 bases). This CDR3 has 11 residues. Germline V CDR1 and CDR2: SGHDT, YYEEEE. V lost 6 bases and J lost 8, with 9 bases in between. CDR3 region: CASTREYEQFF. CDR3 nucleotides: TGTGCCAGCACCCGGGAGTATGAGCAGTTCTTC.

This clone was seen a handful of times. V and J are TRBV29-1 and TRBJ2-3, with 9 bases identical to TRBD1. The CDR3 loop spans 13 amino acids. The J segment lost 3 bases and the V segment lost 7 bases, leaving 5 bases of the junction unmatched. Germline assignment: CDR1 SQVTM and CDR2 ANQGSEA. CDR3 region: CSGGQGGTDTQYF. The CDR3 bases are TGCAGCGGGGGACAGGGAGGGACAGATACGCAGTATTTT.

The CDR3 loop is CASSKDSGGYGEQYV. In DNA form, the CDR3 reads TGTGCCAGCAGCAAAGATTCCGGGGGATACGGGGAGCAGTACGTC. This chain connects TRBV21-1 to TRBJ2-7; the D call in the table, TRBD2, was not verified against the DNA. TRBV21-1 is assigned pseudogene status. The CDR3 length is 15 residues.

This sequence joins TRBV14 and TRBJ2-5; D may be TRBD1 (5 bases). The CDR3 is made up of 16 amino acids. The ends were cut back, 2 bases at V and 0 bases at J, with 13 bases in the middle. CDR1 and CDR2 from the germline V gene are SGHDN and FVKESK. DNA of the CDR3: TGTGCCAGCAGCCAACTAGGGGCAGGCAACCAAGAGACCCAGTACTTC. This codes for CASSQLGAGNQETQYF.